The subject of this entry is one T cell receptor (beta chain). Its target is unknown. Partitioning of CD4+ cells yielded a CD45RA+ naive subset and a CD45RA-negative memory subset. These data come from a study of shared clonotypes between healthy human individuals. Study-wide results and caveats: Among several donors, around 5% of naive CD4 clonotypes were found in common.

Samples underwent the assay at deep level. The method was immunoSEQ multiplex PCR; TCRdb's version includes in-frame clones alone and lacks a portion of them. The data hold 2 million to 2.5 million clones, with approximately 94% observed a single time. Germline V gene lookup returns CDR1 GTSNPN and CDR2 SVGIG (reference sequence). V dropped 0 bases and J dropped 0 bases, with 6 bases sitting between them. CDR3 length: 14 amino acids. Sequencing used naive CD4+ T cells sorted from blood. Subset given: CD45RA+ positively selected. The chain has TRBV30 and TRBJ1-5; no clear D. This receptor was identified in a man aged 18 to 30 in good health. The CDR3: CAWSVAYSNQPQHF. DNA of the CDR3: TGTGCCTGGAGTGTAGCCTATAGCAATCAGCCCCAGCATTTT.